The TCR beta chain described here comes from a study of early T cells in non-severe SARS-CoV-2 infection. Study-level information: It was bulk RNA from unsorted whole blood that was sequenced, and the chains were unpaired.

Attached unique molecular identifiers marked individual cDNA molecules. MiXCR, run by TCRdb on the 5' RACE reads, gives a single entry per CDR3 protein. There are under 40,000 distinct CDR3 sequences in the sample; about 5.8% occur only once, and around 6.3% lies in the top ten. Study outcomes and limitations: VDJdb-based matching was biased toward anti-spike CD8 responses and missed private and CD4 specificities.

The table lists this clonotype with many counts. No antigen is known for it. Sequencing used whole blood. The sequence derives from an adult who was a healthcare worker with PCR-confirmed SARS-CoV-2 infection or an uninfected control (not recorded which).

Written as DNA, the CDR3 is TGTGCCAGCAGTGACCAGCTGCTGTCCAGACTAGCGGGAGGAAATGAGCAGTTCTTC. It encodes CASSDQLLSRLAGGNEQFF. The chain employs TRBV2 and TRBJ2-1; 13 nucleotides match TRBD2. CDR1 and CDR2 (germline): SNHLY, FYNNEI. The length of the CDR3 is 19 residues. V shed 3 bases and J 7 bases; nucleotides not matched to a gene: 15.